What follows are 30 T cell receptor beta chains derived from one specimen sequenced in a study of T cells in localized non-small cell lung cancer. Clones were sequenced by immunoSEQ multiplex PCR, and TCRdb holds only the in-frame ones, with some missing. The table lists roughly 36,000 clones, approximately 91% of them singletons. Sequencing used PBMCs, obtained before any cancer treatment. The receptors originated from a man aged 40-75 years with stage II lung adenocarcinoma.

CDR3 nucleotide sequence: TGTGCCAGCAGCGCGAGACAGGGTTTGTCGGGCTATGGCTACACCTTC. Translating it yields CASSARQGLSGYGYTF. The V call is TRBV2, the J call TRBJ1-2; TRBD1 matches at 7 bases. Trimming took 6 bases from V and 4 from J; bases not matched to a gene: 14. Germline-derived CDR1 and CDR2 are SNHLY and FYNNEI. This CDR3 is built from 16 residues.

This chain uses TRBV7-8 with TRBJ1-2, with D possibly being TRBD1 (5 bases). V lost 1 base to trimming and J lost 5 bases, with 14 bases between them. Germline V CDR1 and CDR2: SGHVS, FQNEAQ. This CDR3 is 15 amino acids long. The CDR3 bases are TGTGCCAGCAGCTTAGGGGGCCAGGCTCGGTATGGCTACACCTTC. This codes for CASSLGGQARYGYTF.

The chain carries TRBV9 and TRBJ2-4; D remains unclear. Germline V gives CDR1 SGDLS, CDR2 YYNGEE. The V end lost 0 bases, the J end lost 0 bases, and 10 bases lay between the germline ends. The CDR3 consists of 16 residues. CDR3 nucleotide sequence: TGTGCCAGCAGCGTAGGATCGGGTATAGCCAAAAACATTCAGTACTTC. It is translated as CASSVGSGIAKNIQYF.

This chain links TRBV10-2 with TRBJ2-5; maybe TRBD2 (6 bases). The CDR3 length is 13 residues. V gave up 6 bases and J gave up 5 bases, with 13 bases separating them. Germline V lookup: CDR1 WSHSY, CDR2 SAAADI. Written as DNA, the CDR3 is TGCGCCAGCAGGACCTCGGGGGTCGAGACCCAGTACTTC. It yields the protein CASRTSGVETQYF.

This sequence joins TRBV7-6 and TRBJ2-7; D might be TRBD1 (7 bases). The CDR3 is 15 amino acids. Germline values: CDR1 SGHVS, CDR2 FNYEAQ. V was shortened by 1 base and J by 6 bases, with 16 bases between the two germline ends. The CDR3 protein is CASSLGVGQGGEQYF. CDR3 in DNA: TGTGCCAGCAGCTTAGGTGTGGGGCAGGGGGGCGAGCAGTACTTC.

The genes are TRBV29-1 and TRBJ1-1; D is perhaps TRBD1 (6 bases). The germline V gene encodes CDR1 SQVTM and CDR2 ANQGSEA. Trimming cost V 4 bases and J 0 bases, with 6 bases left between them. The CDR3 has 12 amino acids. Written as DNA, the CDR3 is TGCAGCGTTGGGGACATGAACACTGAAGCTTTCTTT. Its translation: CSVGDMNTEAFF. The variable domain in full, completed from reference TRBV29-1 and TRBJ1-1, reads SAVISQKPSRDICQRGTSLTIQCQVDSQVTMMFWYRQQPGQSLTLIATANQGSEATYESGFVIDKFPISRPNLTFSTLTVSNMSPEDSSIYLCSVGDMNTEAFFGQGTRLTVV.

The V call is TRBV5-4, the J call TRBJ2-5, with 10 bases identical to TRBD1. This CDR3 has 14 residues. The J segment lost 4 bases and the V segment lost 4 bases, leaving 4 bases of the junction unmatched. Germline values: CDR1 SGHNT, CDR2 YYREEE (reference sequence). The CDR3 is CASSPGQGGETQYF. The CDR3 DNA reads as TGTGCCAGCAGCCCCGGACAGGGGGGAGAGACCCAGTACTTC.

This rearrangement joins TRBV6-6 to TRBJ2-7, with TRBD2 identical over 7 bases. Trimming removed 4 bases from V and 0 bases from J; junction bases left unmatched: 3. Germline assignment: CDR1 MNHNY and CDR2 SVGAGI (reference sequence). This CDR3 spans 14 amino acids. CDR3 sequence reads: CASSSLADSYEQYF. CDR3 sequence (DNA): TGTGCCAGCAGTTCCCTAGCGGACTCCTACGAGCAGTACTTC.

The chain couples TRBV7-2 to TRBJ2-3; a weak D match, TRBD2 (6 bases). CDR1 SGHTA and CDR2 FQGNSA come from the germline V gene. Trimming stripped 7 bases from V and 1 base from J, with 18 bases between. CDR3 size: 16 residues. CDR3 amino acids: CASTLALGGRTDTQYF. DNA of the CDR3: TGTGCCAGCACCCTTGCATTGGGGGGACGCACAGATACGCAGTATTTT.

The sample holds one count of this clone. The chain joins TRBV15 to TRBJ2-4; either TRBD1 or TRBD2 may fit D (5 bases each). The CDR3 has 14 residues. Trimming pared 5 bases from V and 6 bases from J, leaving 14 bases between. Germline CDR1 reads LNHNV; CDR2 reads YYDKDF (reference sequence). In DNA, the CDR3 is TGTGCCACCAGCTCCTCCGGGACCGTAAACATTCAGTACTTC. Its protein product is CATSSSGTVNIQYF.

The V and J genes are TRBV5-1 and TRBJ2-7; possible D gene TRBD2, 5 bases. Trimming removed 5 bases from V and 2 bases from J, with 17 bases in between. Germline V gene sequence: CDR1 SGHRS, CDR2 YFSETQ. The CDR3 length is 15 residues. CDR3 protein: CASSPTGSGAYEQYF. DNA for the CDR3: TGCGCCAGCAGTCCCACGGGGAGTGGAGCCTACGAGCAGTACTTC.

The chain combines TRBV28 with TRBJ1-2, with TRBD1 identical over 7 bases. Germline values: CDR1 MDHEN, CDR2 SYDVKM. Trimming cost V 3 bases and J 4 bases; bases outside gene matches: 2. The CDR3 has 13 amino acids. CDR3 DNA sequence: TGTGCCAGCAGTTTGGGGACAGTCTATGGCTACACCTTC. The encoded protein is CASSLGTVYGYTF.

The chain uses TRBV5-1 and TRBJ1-5; D ambiguous. CDR3 size: 13 residues. V lost 0 bases to trimming and J lost 6 bases, with 7 bases between them. CDR1 is SGHRS and CDR2 is YFSETQ in the germline V gene. The CDR3 loop reads CASSLGGTQPQHF. In DNA form, the CDR3 reads TGCGCCAGCAGCTTGGGGGGAACTCAGCCCCAGCATTTT.

V is TRBV7-9 and J is TRBJ1-4; D not resolved. The CDR3 totals 15 residues. Deletions cut 1 base from V and 7 bases from J, with 13 bases between. Germline CDR1 SEHNR, CDR2 FQNEAQ (reference sequence). DNA of the CDR3: TGTGCCAGCAGCTTAGACGTCTCCCGGAGTGAAAAACTGTTTTTT. Its translation is CASSLDVSRSEKLFF. The whole variable domain, filled in from reference TRBV7-9 and TRBJ1-4, reads DTGVSQNPRHKITKRGQNVTFRCDPISEHNRLYWYRQTLGQGPEFLTYFQNEAQLEKSRLLSDRFSAERPKGSFSTLEIQRTEQGDSAMYLCASSLDVSRSEKLFFGSGTQLSVL.

The chain carries TRBV27 and TRBJ1-2; D is unclear. The V end lost 0 bases, the J end lost 5 bases, and 7 bases lay between the germline ends. The CDR3 length is 13 residues. Germline CDR1 and CDR2: MNHEY and SMNVEV (reference sequence). The CDR3 DNA follows: TGTGCCAGCAGTTTATCAGCGGATTATGGCTACACCTTC. Protein: CASSLSADYGYTF.

This CDR3 is CASGFPVGTIYF. The CDR3 DNA sequence: TGTGCTAGTGGTTTCCCTGTCGGCACCATATATTTT. The J gene is TRBJ1-3, the V gene TRBV12-5; D unclear. Germline V gene sequence: CDR1 LGHNT, CDR2 FRNRAP. The germline V and J ends were trimmed by 3 bases and 9 bases, with 9 bases remaining between them. The CDR3 length is 12 residues.

J is TRBJ2-3 and V is TRBV7-9, with 11 bases that match TRBD2. V was pared by 1 base and J by 2 bases, with 2 bases of the junction left unmatched. This CDR3 is built from 16 residues. Looked up from germline, CDR1 is SEHNR and CDR2 is FQNEAQ (reference sequence). The DNA for the CDR3 is TGTGCCAGCAGCTTAGTGGGACTAGCGGCCACAGATACGCAGTATTTT. Translating gives CASSLVGLAATDTQYF.

This chain links TRBV10-3 with TRBJ1-2; D ambiguous. The germline V gene encodes CDR1 ENHRY and CDR2 SYGVKD. There are 16 residues in the CDR3. With 0 bases removed from V and 2 bases from J, the gap between germline ends came to 13 bases. The CDR3 DNA is TGTGCCATCAGTGAGTCGGGCAGTCTCACCAACTATGGCTACACCTTC. Amino acids: CAISESGSLTNYGYTF.

V usage is TRBV27 and J usage is TRBJ1-1; D not certain. Per germline, CDR1 MNHEY and CDR2 SMNVEV (reference sequence). CDR3 length: 13 residues. V was clipped by 2 bases and J by 2 bases, with 6 bases between them. The CDR3 loop is CASSLTVNTEAFF. CDR3 sequence (DNA): TGTGCCAGCAGTTTAACAGTTAACACTGAAGCTTTCTTT.

The CDR3, as DNA: TGTGCCAGCAGCCAACTCGCCGGGGCGGGCACCGGGGAGCTGTTTTTT. Translated: CASSQLAGAGTGELFF. The genes are TRBV14 and TRBJ2-2; either TRBD1 or TRBD2 may fit D (5 bases each). V lost 2 bases, J lost 4 bases, and 14 bases lay in between. Per germline, CDR1 SGHDN and CDR2 FVKESK. The CDR3 has 16 residues.

The chain carries TRBV29-1 and TRBJ2-1; possibly TRBD2 for D (5 bases). The CDR3 loop spans 12 amino acids. Germline assignment: CDR1 SQVTM and CDR2 ANQGSEA. Trimming stripped 7 bases from V and 2 bases from J, with 9 bases between. The CDR3 nucleotides are TGCAGCGCCGGGGATCCCTACAATGAGCAGTTCTTC. It is translated as CSAGDPYNEQFF.

A single count supports this clone. The gene calls are TRBV5-1 and TRBJ2-1; D is possibly TRBD2 (5 bases). The V end lost 2 bases, the J end lost 8 bases, and 8 bases lay between the germline ends. The CDR3 is 12 amino acids. Looked up from germline, CDR1 is SGHRS and CDR2 is YFSETQ. The CDR3 DNA is TGCGCCAGCAGCTTCGACGGGGATGAGCAGTTCTTC. Protein sequence: CASSFDGDEQFF. The full variable domain, its missing parts supplied by reference TRBV5-1 and TRBJ2-1, is KAGVTQTPRYLIKTRGQQVTLSCSPISGHRSVSWYQQTPGQGLQFLFEYFSETQRNKGNFPGRFSGRQFSNSRSEMNVSTLELGDSALYLCASSFDGDEQFFGPGTRLTVL.

The chain couples TRBV4-1 to TRBJ2-5, with 9 bases that match TRBD2. The CDR3 is made up of 18 amino acids. V trimming: 2 bases; J trimming: 5 bases; junction bases outside the gene matches: 15. The V gene's germline CDR1 is MGHRA and CDR2 YSYEKL. The CDR3 nucleotides are TGCGCCAGCAGCCAATTGGTGTTGTTGGTAGCGGGAGTGGAGACCCAGTACTTC. Its translation is CASSQLVLLVAGVETQYF.

The rearrangement joins TRBV28 to TRBJ2-1; D remains ambiguous. Germline CDR1 MDHEN, CDR2 SYDVKM. The length of the CDR3 is 11 residues. The V gene lost 6 bases and the J gene lost 10 bases, with 10 bases spanning the gap. The CDR3 here is CASSGDREQFF. The CDR3 coding sequence is TGTGCCAGCAGCGGTGATCGCGAGCAGTTCTTC.

The rearrangement joins TRBV4-3 to TRBJ1-4, with a weak D call TRBD1 (5 bases). The CDR3 is 19 amino acids. The V gene's germline CDR1 is LGHNA and CDR2 YSLEER. V gave up 0 bases and J gave up 0 bases, with 17 bases separating them. CDR3 DNA sequence: TGCGCCAGCAGCCAAGACCTGGGCAGGGCTTTTGCAACTAATGAAAAACTGTTTTTT. Translation: CASSQDLGRAFATNEKLFF.

The chain carries TRBV7-9 and TRBJ2-7; 13 nucleotides match TRBD2. In germline, CDR1 is SEHNR, CDR2 FQNEAQ (reference sequence). V gave up 6 bases and J gave up 7 bases; unmatched junction bases: 6. This CDR3 has 14 amino acids. The CDR3 reads CASSRTSGRGEQYF. As DNA, the CDR3 is TGTGCCAGCAGTCGGACTAGCGGGAGAGGAGAGCAGTACTTC.

This chain connects TRBV27 to TRBJ1-5; TRBD1 agrees at 7 bases. The J segment lost 3 bases and the V segment lost 6 bases, leaving 2 bases of the junction unmatched. This CDR3 has 13 residues. CDR1 MNHEY and CDR2 SMNVEV come from the germline V gene (reference sequence). Written as DNA, the CDR3 is TGTGCCAGCAGGACAGGGAACAATCAGCCCCAGCATTTT. It specifies CASRTGNNQPQHF.

This chain joins TRBV6-5 and TRBJ2-7, with 8 bases aligning to TRBD2. CDR3 length equals 13 residues. From germline, CDR1 is MNHEY and CDR2 SVGAGI. Losses at the gene ends were 6 bases for V and 6 bases for J; bases not matched to a gene: 7. CDR3 loop: CASSARGGGEQYF. The DNA of the CDR3 is TGTGCCAGCAGCGCCCGGGGGGGCGGCGAGCAGTACTTC.

Here the CDR3 reads CASSLDARSYNEQFF. The CDR3 region has the DNA TGTGCCAGCAGCTTAGACGCCCGCTCCTACAATGAGCAGTTCTTC. The chain couples TRBV5-4 to TRBJ2-1; D not resolved. This CDR3 spans 15 amino acids. V was trimmed by 2 bases and J by 0 bases, leaving 9 bases between them. CDR1 is SGHNT and CDR2 is YYREEE in the germline V gene (reference sequence).

Here the CDR3 DNA reads TGTGCCAGCAGCCCAGCCTGGGAGGGCAACATTCAGTACTTC. This sequence encodes CASSPAWEGNIQYF. V usage is TRBV7-9 and J usage is TRBJ2-4; TRBD2 aligns across 7 bases. CDR3 length equals 14 residues. Germline loops: CDR1 SEHNR, CDR2 FQNEAQ (reference sequence). After removal of 5 bases from V and 7 bases from J, the junction contained 8 bases not matched to a gene. The full variable domain, rest sourced from reference TRBV7-9 and TRBJ2-4, is DTGVSQNPRHKITKRGQNVTFRCDPISEHNRLYWYRQTLGQGPEFLTYFQNEAQLEKSRLLSDRFSAERPKGSFSTLEIQRTEQGDSAMYLCASSPAWEGNIQYFGAGTRLSVL.